The T cell receptor beta chain described here comes from a study of T cell responses to AZD1222 COVID-19 vaccine. Overall study findings and caveats: Clonal diversity may have been underestimated, and the donors were mostly white British, with more females than males.

Concerning this clone: Its antigen remains unidentified.

Clones were read by immunoSEQ multiplex PCR, and TCRdb kept only the in-frame ones, dropping some. The repertoire includes about 140,000 clones, 70% to 90% of them detected once, and about 8% sits in the top ten. The V gene end was trimmed by 4 bases and the J gene end by 9 bases; junction bases not matched to a gene: 2. The V gene's germline CDR1 is LGHDT and CDR2 YNNKEL (reference sequence). This CDR3 contains 13 residues. The chain couples TRBV3-1 (or the pseudogene TRBV3-2) to TRBJ1-6, with 8 bases matching TRBD1. Source: peripheral blood, taken on day 0 of AZD1222 vaccination. The sequence came from an adult in good health. The CDR3 loop reads CASSRDRLSPLHF. CDR3 coding DNA: TGTGCCAGCAGCCGGGACAGGCTTTCACCCCTCCACTTT.